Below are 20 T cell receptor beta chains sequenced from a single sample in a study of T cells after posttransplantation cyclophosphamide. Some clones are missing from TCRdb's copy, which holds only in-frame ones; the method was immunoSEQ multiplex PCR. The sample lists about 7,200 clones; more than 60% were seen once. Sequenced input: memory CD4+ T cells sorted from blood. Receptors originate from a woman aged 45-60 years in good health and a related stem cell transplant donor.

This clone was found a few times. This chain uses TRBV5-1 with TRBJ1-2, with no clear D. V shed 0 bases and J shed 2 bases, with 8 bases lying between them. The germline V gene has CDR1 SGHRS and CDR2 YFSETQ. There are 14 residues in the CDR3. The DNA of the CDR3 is TGCGCCAGCAGCTTGGAGACTCCAAACTATGGCTACACCTTC. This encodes CASSLETPNYGYTF. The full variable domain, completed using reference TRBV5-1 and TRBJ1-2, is KAGVTQTPRYLIKTRGQQVTLSCSPISGHRSVSWYQQTPGQGLQFLFEYFSETQRNKGNFPGRFSGRQFSNSRSEMNVSTLELGDSALYLCASSLETPNYGYTFGSGTRLTVV.

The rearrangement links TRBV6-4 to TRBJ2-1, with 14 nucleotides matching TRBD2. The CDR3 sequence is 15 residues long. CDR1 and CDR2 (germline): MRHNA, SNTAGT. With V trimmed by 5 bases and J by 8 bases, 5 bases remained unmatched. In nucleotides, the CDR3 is TGTGCCAGCAGTCGACTAGCGGGAGGGAAGGATGAGCAGTTCTTC. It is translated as CASSRLAGGKDEQFF.

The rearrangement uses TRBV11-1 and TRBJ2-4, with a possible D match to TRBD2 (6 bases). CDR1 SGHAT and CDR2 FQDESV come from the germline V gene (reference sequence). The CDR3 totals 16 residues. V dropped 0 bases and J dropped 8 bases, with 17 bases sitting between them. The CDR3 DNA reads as TGTGCCAGCAGCTTAGCGCAGATTCGCGGGGTGGACATTCAGTACTTC. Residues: CASSLAQIRGVDIQYF. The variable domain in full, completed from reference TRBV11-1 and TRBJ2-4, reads EAEVAQSPRYKITEKSQAVAFWCDPISGHATLYWYRQILGQGPELLVQFQDESVVDDSQLPKDRFSAERLKGVDSTLKIQPAELGDSAMYLCASSLAQIRGVDIQYFGAGTRLSVL.

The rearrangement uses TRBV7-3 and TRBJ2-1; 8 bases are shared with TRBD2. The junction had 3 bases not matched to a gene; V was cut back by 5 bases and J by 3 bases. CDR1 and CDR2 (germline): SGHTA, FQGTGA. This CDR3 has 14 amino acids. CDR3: CASSPAGDYNEQFF. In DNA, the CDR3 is TGTGCCAGCAGCCCAGCGGGGGACTACAATGAGCAGTTCTTC.

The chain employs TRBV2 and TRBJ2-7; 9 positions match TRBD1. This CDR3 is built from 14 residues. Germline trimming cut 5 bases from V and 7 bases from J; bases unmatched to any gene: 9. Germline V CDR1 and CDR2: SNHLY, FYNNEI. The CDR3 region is CASSNSGQGWEQYF. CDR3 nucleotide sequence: TGTGCCAGCAGTAACTCGGGACAGGGATGGGAGCAGTACTTC. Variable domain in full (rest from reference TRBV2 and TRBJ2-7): EPEVTQTPSHQVTQMGQEVILRCVPISNHLYFYWYRQILGQKVEFLVSFYNNEISEKSEIFDDQFSVERPDGSNFTLKIRSTKLEDSAMYFCASSNSGQGWEQYFGPGTRLTVT.

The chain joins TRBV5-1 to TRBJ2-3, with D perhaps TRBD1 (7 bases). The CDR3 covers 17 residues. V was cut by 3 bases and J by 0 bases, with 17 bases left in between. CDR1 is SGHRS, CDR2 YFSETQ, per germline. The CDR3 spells CASSWPVQGGSTDTQYF. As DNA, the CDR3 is TGCGCCAGCAGCTGGCCCGTCCAGGGGGGAAGCACAGATACGCAGTATTTT.

The CDR3 reads CAWRIDGVYEQYF. The DNA of the CDR3 is TGTGCCTGGAGAATTGACGGGGTCTACGAGCAGTACTTC. The chain joins TRBV30 to TRBJ2-7, with D perhaps TRBD2 (5 bases). The CDR3 runs to 13 residues. V was clipped by 3 bases and J by 3 bases, with 12 bases between them. Germline V lookup: CDR1 GTSNPN, CDR2 SVGIG (reference sequence).

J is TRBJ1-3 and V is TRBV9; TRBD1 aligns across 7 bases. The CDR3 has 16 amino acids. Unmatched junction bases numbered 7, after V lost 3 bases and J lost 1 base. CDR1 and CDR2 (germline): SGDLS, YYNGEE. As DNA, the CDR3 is TGTGCCAGCAGCGCACAGGGGACAGTATCTGGAAACACCATATATTTT. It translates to CASSAQGTVSGNTIYF. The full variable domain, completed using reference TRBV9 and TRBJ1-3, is DSGVTQTPKHLITATGQRVTLRCSPRSGDLSVYWYQQSLDQGLQFLIQYYNGEERAKGNILERFSAQQFPDLHSELNLSSLELGDSALYFCASSAQGTVSGNTIYFGEGSWLTVV.

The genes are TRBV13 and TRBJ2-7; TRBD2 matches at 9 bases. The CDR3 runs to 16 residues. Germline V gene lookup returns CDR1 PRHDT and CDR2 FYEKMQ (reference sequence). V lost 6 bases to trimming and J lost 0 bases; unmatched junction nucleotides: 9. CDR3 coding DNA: TGTGCCAGCAGTCCTCCATGGCGGGAGGGCTCCTACGAGCAGTACTTC. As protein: CASSPPWREGSYEQYF.

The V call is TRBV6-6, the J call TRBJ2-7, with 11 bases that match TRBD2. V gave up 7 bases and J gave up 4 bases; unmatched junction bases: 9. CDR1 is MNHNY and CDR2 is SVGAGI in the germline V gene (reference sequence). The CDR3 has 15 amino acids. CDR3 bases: TGTGCCAGCACCTTACTAGCGGGAGATTCTTACGAGCAGTACTTC. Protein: CASTLLAGDSYEQYF.

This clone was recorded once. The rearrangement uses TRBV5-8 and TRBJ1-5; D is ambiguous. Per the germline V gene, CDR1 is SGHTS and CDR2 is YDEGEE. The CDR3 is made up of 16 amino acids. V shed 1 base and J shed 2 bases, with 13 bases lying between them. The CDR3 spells CASSLMRGWGNQPQHF. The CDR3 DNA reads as TGTGCCAGCAGCTTGATGCGCGGGTGGGGCAATCAGCCCCAGCATTTT.

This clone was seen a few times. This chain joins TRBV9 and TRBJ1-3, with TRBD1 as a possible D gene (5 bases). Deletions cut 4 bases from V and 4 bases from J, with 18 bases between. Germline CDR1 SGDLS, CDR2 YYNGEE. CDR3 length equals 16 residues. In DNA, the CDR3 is TGTGCCAGCAGCTTCTCTACCTCAGGGAAAGGAAACACCATATATTTT. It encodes CASSFSTSGKGNTIYF.

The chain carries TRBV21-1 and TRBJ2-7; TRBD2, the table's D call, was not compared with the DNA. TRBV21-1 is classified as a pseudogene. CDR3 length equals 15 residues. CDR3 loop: CASSKGLAAPYEQYF. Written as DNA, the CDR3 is TGTGCCAGCAGCAAGGGCCTAGCGGCCCCCTACGAGCAGTACTTC.

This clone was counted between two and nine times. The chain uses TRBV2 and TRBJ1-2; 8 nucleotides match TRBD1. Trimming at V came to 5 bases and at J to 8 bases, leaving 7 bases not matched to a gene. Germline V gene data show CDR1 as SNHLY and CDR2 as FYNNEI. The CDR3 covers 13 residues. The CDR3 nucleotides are TGTGCCAGCAGTATTGACAGGGGAAGGGGCTACACCTTC. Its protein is CASSIDRGRGYTF. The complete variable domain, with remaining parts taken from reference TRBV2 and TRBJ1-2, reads EPEVTQTPSHQVTQMGQEVILRCVPISNHLYFYWYRQILGQKVEFLVSFYNNEISEKSEIFDDQFSVERPDGSNFTLKIRSTKLEDSAMYFCASSIDRGRGYTFGSGTRLTVV.

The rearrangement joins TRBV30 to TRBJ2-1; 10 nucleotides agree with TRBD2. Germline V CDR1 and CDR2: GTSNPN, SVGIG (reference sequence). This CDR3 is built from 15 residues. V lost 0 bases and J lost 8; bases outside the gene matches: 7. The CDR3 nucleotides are TGTGCCTGGAGTGTCGGGCTAGCGGGAGCCTATGAGCAGTTCTTC. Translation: CAWSVGLAGAYEQFF.

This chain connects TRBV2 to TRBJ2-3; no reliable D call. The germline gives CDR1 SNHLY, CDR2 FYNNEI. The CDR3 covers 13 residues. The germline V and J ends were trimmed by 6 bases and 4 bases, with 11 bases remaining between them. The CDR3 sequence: CASSAPSSDTQYF. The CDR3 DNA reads TGTGCCAGCAGCGCTCCTAGTTCAGATACGCAGTATTTT.

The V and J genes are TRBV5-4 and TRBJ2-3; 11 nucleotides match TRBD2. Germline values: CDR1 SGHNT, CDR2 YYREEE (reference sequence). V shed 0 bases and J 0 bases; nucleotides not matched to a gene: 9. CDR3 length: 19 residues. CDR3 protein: CASSLGLAGPGASTDTQYF. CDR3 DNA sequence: TGTGCCAGCAGCTTGGGACTAGCGGGGCCGGGGGCTAGCACAGATACGCAGTATTTT.

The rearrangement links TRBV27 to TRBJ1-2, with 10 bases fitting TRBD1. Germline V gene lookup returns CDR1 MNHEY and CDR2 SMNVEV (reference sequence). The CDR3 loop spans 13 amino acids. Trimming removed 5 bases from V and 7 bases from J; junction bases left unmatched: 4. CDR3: CASSPGTGVGYTF. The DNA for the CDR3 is TGTGCCAGCAGTCCCGGGACAGGGGTTGGCTACACCTTC.

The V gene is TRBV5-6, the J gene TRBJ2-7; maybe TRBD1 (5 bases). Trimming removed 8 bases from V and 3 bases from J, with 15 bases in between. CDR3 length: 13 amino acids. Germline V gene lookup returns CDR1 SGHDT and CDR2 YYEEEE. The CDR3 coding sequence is TGTGCCAGTGCGACAGCCCTCCACTACGAGCAGTACTTC. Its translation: CASATALHYEQYF.

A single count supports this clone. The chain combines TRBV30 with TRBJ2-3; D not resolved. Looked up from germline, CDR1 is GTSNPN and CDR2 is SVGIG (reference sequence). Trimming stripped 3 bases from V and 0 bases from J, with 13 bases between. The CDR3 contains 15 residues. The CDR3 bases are TGTGCCTGGAGCTTGGAGCGAATCAGCACAGATACGCAGTATTTT. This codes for CAWSLERISTDTQYF.